This T cell receptor beta chain was captured in a study of T-cell memory formation after mild COVID-19. The ends were cut back, 0 bases at V and 5 bases at J, with 7 bases in the middle. Germline values: CDR1 LGHNA, CDR2 YSLEER. This CDR3 spans 14 amino acids. Using its own MiXCR run on the 5' RACE reads, TCRdb lists one record per CDR3 protein. The sample contains 150,000 to 200,000 distinct CDR3 sequences, less than 20% of which appear only once. The rearrangement joins TRBV4-3 to TRBJ1-4; no clear D gene. This receptor was taken from a man younger than 30 who had mild COVID-19 (a few samples of this study predate the infection). Cell type and time point are not known. Sequenced: PBMCs or a T cell subset sorted from them (not recorded which). The DNA for the CDR3 is TGCGCCAGCAGCCAAGAGCGCGGGAATGAAAAACTGTTTTTT. Amino acids: CASSQERGNEKLFF.